The TCR beta chain under discussion was sequenced for a study of graft-versus-host responses after intestinal transplantation. About the research overall: Recipients underwent multivisceral, liver-intestinal, or isolated intestinal transplants. All recipients were given anti-thymocyte globulin induction, and tacrolimus and steroids were then administered for three to four years. Study conclusions and caveats: Early post-transplant declines in HvG were associated with peak levels of circulating GvH clones. Some patients had graft-donor T cell macrochimerism. In their allografts, the ratios of graft-versus-host to host-versus-graft T cell clones were high.

TCRdb keeps only in-frame clones here, not all; method: immunoSEQ multiplex PCR. Here the sample spans about 92,000 clones, approximately 90% being singletons. The V and J ends lost 3 bases and 9 bases, in that order; junction bases with no gene match: 4. This CDR3 comprises 14 residues. CDR1 is SGHVS, CDR2 FNYEAQ, per germline. This clone came up a few times. Its antigen is as yet unknown. The chain links TRBV7-6 to TRBJ2-6, with 8 bases aligning to TRBD1. The source is a human donor who received an intestinal transplant. The sequenced sample was unstimulated CD8+ T cells sorted from spleen or lymph node cells, obtained before intestinal transplant. Written as DNA, the CDR3 is TGTGCCAGCAGCTTGACAGGGGTCTTCAACGTCCTGACTTTC. It is translated as CASSLTGVFNVLTF.